This TCR beta chain is drawn from a study of low-dose radiotherapy and immunotherapy resistance in tumors. About the research overall: The fractionation for Cohort 1 was 0.5 Gy per fraction every 2 weeks, totaling 6.5 Gy.

The CDR3 contains 12 residues. V dropped 0 bases and J dropped 14 bases, with 8 bases sitting between them. CDR1 and CDR2 from the germline V gene are SGHAT and FQNNGV. In this sample, this clonotype turned up many times. Alpha- and beta-chain coverage of first-strand cDNA came from TRAV- and TRBV-specific primers. Using a constant-region primer together with a V-primer adapter, TCRs were subjected to 20 PCR cycles of amplification. One entry per CDR3 protein results from TCRdb running MiXCR on the reads. The data hold about 39,000 distinct CDR3 sequences, with around 30% observed a single time. The time point denotes: before trial treatment. Donors received a regimen that comprised nivolumab, ipilimumab, aspirin, low-dose cyclophosphamide and low-dose radiotherapy.

The origin of this receptor is a male donor with gallbladder cancer. The chain links TRBV11-2 to TRBJ1-6, with unresolved D. The starting material was PBMCs, obtained before treatment. The CDR3 is CASSLEAGTLHF. The CDR3 DNA is TGTGCCAGCAGCTTAGAGGCTGGAACCCTCCACTTT.